The 27 T cell receptor beta chains in this list originate from one sample, sequenced in a study of blood T cell repertoires in COVID-19. Assay used: immunoSEQ multiplex PCR; TCRdb lists only in-frame clones, some missing. The sample carries a few hundred thousand clones, roughly 87% recorded once. Sequences were obtained from peripheral blood. These receptors were taken from a man younger than 35 with active or convalescent COVID-19.

There are a few counts of this clone. J is TRBJ2-2 and V is TRBV3-1 (or the pseudogene TRBV3-2), with 8 bases aligning to TRBD2. Germline CDR1 and CDR2: LGHDT and YNNKEL (reference sequence). J was trimmed by 5 bases and V by 2 bases; bases with no gene match: 7. This CDR3 contains 16 residues. The CDR3 loop is CASSQNLAGGTGELFF. The DNA of the CDR3 is TGTGCCAGCAGCCAAAACCTAGCGGGTGGGACCGGGGAGCTGTTTTTT.

This sequence joins TRBV11-2 and TRBJ1-1, with a weak D call TRBD1 (5 bases). V was clipped by 3 bases and J by 4 bases, with 9 bases between them. The CDR3 runs to 13 residues. Germline V gene sequence: CDR1 SGHAT, CDR2 FQNNGV. CDR3 in DNA: TGTGCCAGCAGCTTGGGGCCAAGCACTGAAGCTTTCTTT. Translated: CASSLGPSTEAFF. The variable domain in full, with the rest retrieved from reference TRBV11-2 and TRBJ1-1, is EAGVAQSPRYKIIEKRQSVAFWCNPISGHATLYWYQQILGQGPKLLIQFQNNGVVDDSQLPKDRFSAERLKGVDSTLKIQPAKLEDSAVYLCASSLGPSTEAFFGQGTRLTVV.

This sequence joins TRBV13 and TRBJ1-1; 7 bases agree with TRBD1. The CDR3 length is 15 residues. From germline, CDR1 is PRHDT and CDR2 FYEKMQ (reference sequence). Unmatched junction bases numbered 9, after V lost 7 bases and J lost 1 base. The CDR3 spells CASTPQGTENTEAFF. CDR3 nucleotides: TGTGCCAGCACCCCCCAGGGGACAGAGAACACTGAAGCTTTCTTT.

This clone was detected a few times. This chain's CDR3 is CAATTGLNYGYTF. In DNA, the CDR3 is TGTGCCGCAACGACAGGGTTGAACTATGGCTACACCTTC. The rearrangement joins TRBV5-4 to TRBJ1-2, with 7 bases identical to TRBD1. CDR3 size: 13 residues. Germline lookup yields CDR1 SGHNT and CDR2 YYREEE (reference sequence). V dropped 10 bases and J dropped 2; count of bases not matched to a gene: 8.

The chain joins TRBV6-4 to TRBJ1-1; possibly TRBD1 for D (6 bases). The germline V gene encodes CDR1 MRHNA and CDR2 SNTAGT. Between the trimmed V and J ends, which lost 4 bases and 4 bases, there was a span of 10 bases. The CDR3 is made up of 13 amino acids. The CDR3 region is CASSVSRGTEAFF. For the CDR3, the DNA is TGTGCCAGCAGTGTGTCCAGGGGCACTGAAGCTTTCTTT.

The gene calls are TRBV25-1 and TRBJ2-7, with a tentative D call TRBD2 (6 bases). V was cut by 1 base and J by 5 bases, with 9 bases left in between. The CDR3 is made up of 13 amino acids. Germline CDR1 MGHDK, CDR2 SYGVNS. The CDR3 region is CASSESPSDEQYF. CDR3 coding DNA: TGTGCCAGCAGTGAATCCCCTAGCGACGAGCAGTACTTC.

This sequence joins TRBV13 and TRBJ1-3; D unresolved. V was trimmed by 2 bases and J by 2 bases, leaving 10 bases between them. Germline V gene lookup returns CDR1 PRHDT and CDR2 FYEKMQ (reference sequence). This CDR3 region has 15 residues. CDR3 sequence reads: CASSLLGSTGNTIYF. CDR3 sequence (DNA): TGTGCCAGCAGCTTACTGGGCAGCACTGGAAACACCATATATTTT.

This clone has only a few counts. This rearrangement joins TRBV29-1 to TRBJ1-5; 9 positions agree with TRBD1. Germline V gene data show CDR1 as SQVTM and CDR2 as ANQGSEA. The CDR3 length is 14 residues. Unmatched junction bases numbered 5, after V lost 6 bases and J lost 2 bases. The CDR3 DNA reads TGCAGCGTCAGACAGGGGGGAGGCAATCAGCCCCAGCATTTT. Its translation is CSVRQGGGNQPQHF.

J is TRBJ2-1 and V is TRBV7-9; 8 bases fit TRBD2. V gave up 8 bases and J gave up 5 bases; unmatched junction bases: 11. Germline CDR1 and CDR2: SEHNR and FQNEAQ (reference sequence). The CDR3 loop spans 15 amino acids. The CDR3 region is CASPYSELADNEQFF. In nucleotides, the CDR3 is TGTGCCAGCCCCTATAGTGAACTAGCGGACAATGAGCAGTTCTTC.

This clone was counted once. The J gene is TRBJ1-4, the V gene TRBV5-1; possibly TRBD1 for D (6 bases). V was trimmed by 4 bases and J by 7 bases, leaving 17 bases between them. Germline values: CDR1 SGHRS, CDR2 YFSETQ. The CDR3 covers 15 residues. CDR3 sequence: CASSATGSLGEKLFF. CDR3 sequence (DNA): TGCGCCAGCAGCGCTACAGGGTCCCTGGGTGAAAAACTGTTTTTT.

The chain has TRBV5-1 and TRBJ2-3, with 14 nucleotides matching TRBD2. Germline loops: CDR1 SGHRS, CDR2 YFSETQ. V trimming: 4 bases; J trimming: 6 bases; junction bases outside the gene matches: 16. The CDR3 runs 19 residues. The CDR3 DNA follows: TGCGCCAGCAGCCTGAAAGGGACTAGCGGGAGTTTTTGGATTGATACGCAGTATTTT. Amino acids: CASSLKGTSGSFWIDTQYF.

V gene TRBV5-6 combines with J gene TRBJ2-1, with unresolved D. The CDR3 has 14 residues. Between the trimmed V and J ends, which lost 0 bases and 0 bases, there was a span of 4 bases. CDR1 and CDR2 (germline): SGHDT, YYEEEE. CDR3 region: CASSLDSSYNEQFF. CDR3 nucleotide sequence: TGTGCCAGCAGCTTGGACAGCTCCTACAATGAGCAGTTCTTC.

The CDR3 here is CASSQDYWTGNYGYTF. As DNA, the CDR3 is TGTGCCAGCAGCCAAGATTACTGGACAGGGAACTATGGCTACACCTTC. The chain carries TRBV3-1 (or the pseudogene TRBV3-2) and TRBJ1-2; 8 nucleotides line up with TRBD1. Germline CDR1 and CDR2: LGHDT and YNNKEL (reference sequence). V was clipped by 0 bases and J by 2 bases; unmatched bases: 5. The CDR3 is 16 amino acids.

This chain connects TRBV27 to TRBJ1-6; maybe TRBD1 (5 bases). Germline CDR1 MNHEY, CDR2 SMNVEV (reference sequence). This CDR3 region has 15 residues. V lost 2 bases to trimming and J lost 2 bases, with 7 bases between them. The CDR3 region is CASSLGGAYNSPLHF. CDR3 DNA sequence: TGTGCCAGCAGTTTAGGGGGGGCCTATAATTCACCCCTCCACTTT.

This clone came up a few times. This chain joins TRBV9 and TRBJ2-1; 13 bases line up with TRBD2. Trimming removed 3 bases from V and 4 bases from J; junction bases left unmatched: 4. Germline V lookup: CDR1 SGDLS, CDR2 YYNGEE. This CDR3 is 16 amino acids long. CDR3 in DNA: TGTGCCAGCAGCGCCCGACTAGCGGGAGGTTACAATGAGCAGTTCTTC. Amino acids: CASSARLAGGYNEQFF.

This chain connects TRBV7-9 to TRBJ2-3, with a tentative D call TRBD2 (5 bases). Trimming cost V 5 bases and J 2 bases, with 11 bases left between them. The CDR3 runs to 14 residues. The germline gives CDR1 SEHNR, CDR2 FQNEAQ (reference sequence). The CDR3: CASSGEGFTDTQYF. CDR3 nucleotides: TGTGCCAGCAGCGGAGAGGGATTCACAGATACGCAGTATTTT.

The V call is TRBV18, the J call TRBJ1-1; possibly TRBD1 for D (6 bases). Germline assignment: CDR1 KGHSH and CDR2 LQKENI. This CDR3 has 13 residues. The V and J ends lost 5 bases and 6 bases respectively, with 13 bases between them. The chain's CDR3 is CASSTGTPPEAFF. The CDR3 region has the DNA TGTGCCAGCTCAACAGGGACACCCCCTGAAGCTTTCTTT.

This chain uses TRBV27 with TRBJ1-2; 10 bases line up with TRBD1. After removal of 5 bases from V and 2 bases from J, the junction contained 11 bases not matched to a gene. This CDR3 region has 17 residues. Germline V gene sequence: CDR1 MNHEY, CDR2 SMNVEV (reference sequence). The CDR3 loop is CASSNRDRGGVNYGYTF. CDR3 DNA sequence: TGTGCCAGCAGTAACCGGGACAGGGGAGGGGTCAACTATGGCTACACCTTC.

This clone was counted between two and nine times. This rearrangement joins TRBV14 to TRBJ2-2; possible D gene TRBD1, 5 bases. Between the trimmed V and J ends, which lost 3 bases and 6 bases, there was a span of 20 bases. Germline values: CDR1 SGHDN, CDR2 FVKESK. The CDR3 loop spans 17 amino acids. CDR3 DNA: TGTGCCAGCAGCCATAGAGGCGCAGGGTCTATCGCCGGGGAGCTGTTTTTT. Translation gives CASSHRGAGSIAGELFF.

The chain uses TRBV3-1 (or the pseudogene TRBV3-2) and TRBJ1-1, with no clear D. Germline V gene data show CDR1 as LGHDT and CDR2 as YNNKEL (reference sequence). The CDR3 extends over 16 amino acids. V lost 5 bases and J 1 base, leaving 17 bases between the germline ends. DNA for the CDR3: TGTGCCAGCAGCGGGAGTGCGAGTGCGGCGAACACTGAAGCTTTCTTT. Protein sequence: CASSGSASAANTEAFF.

The chain links TRBV7-6 to TRBJ2-1; TRBD2 agrees at 8 bases. Germline CDR1 and CDR2: SGHVS and FNYEAQ. J was trimmed by 4 bases and V by 5 bases; bases with no gene match: 10. This CDR3 has 16 amino acids. The CDR3 sequence: CASSAPRSGGYNEQFF. CDR3 sequence (DNA): TGTGCCAGCAGCGCCCCAAGGAGCGGGGGTTACAATGAGCAGTTCTTC.

This clone was detected a few times. V usage is TRBV7-3 and J usage is TRBJ1-1; TRBD1 aligns across 7 bases. The CDR3 is 13 amino acids. Germline V gene sequence: CDR1 SGHTA, CDR2 FQGTGA. V gave up 4 bases and J gave up 4 bases; unmatched junction bases: 3. The CDR3 spells CASSSSGGTEAFF. Here the CDR3 DNA reads TGTGCCAGCAGCTCCTCAGGGGGCACTGAAGCTTTCTTT.

The V gene is TRBV4-3, the J gene TRBJ2-7, with D possibly being TRBD2 (5 bases). This CDR3 region has 17 residues. Germline V lookup: CDR1 LGHNA, CDR2 YSLEER. The V end was cut by 0 bases, the J end by 2 bases, with 17 bases between. CDR3 sequence reads: CASSQDHSGLITYEQYF. The CDR3 DNA is TGCGCCAGCAGCCAAGATCACTCAGGACTGATTACCTACGAGCAGTACTTC.

The J gene is TRBJ2-1, the V gene TRBV27; TRBD1 matches 7 bases. Germline trimming cut 8 bases from V and 5 bases from J; bases unmatched to any gene: 6. The germline gives CDR1 MNHEY, CDR2 SMNVEV (reference sequence). The CDR3 runs 13 residues. CDR3 sequence: CASGWDSNNEQFF. CDR3 nucleotides: TGTGCCAGCGGATGGGACAGCAACAATGAGCAGTTCTTC.

The V gene is TRBV15, the J gene TRBJ1-1; D is ambiguous. This CDR3 spans 13 amino acids. V lost 6 bases and J lost 1, with 9 bases in between. Germline V gene data show CDR1 as LNHNV and CDR2 as YYDKDF (reference sequence). The CDR3 is CATSSAGNTEAFF. CDR3 nucleotide sequence: TGTGCCACCAGTTCCGCGGGGAACACTGAAGCTTTCTTT. Complete variable domain (other parts from reference TRBV15 and TRBJ1-1): DAMVIQNPRYQVTQFGKPVTLSCSQTLNHNVMYWYQQKSSQAPKLLFHYYDKDFNNEADTPDNFQSRRPNTSFCFLDIRSPGLGDTAMYLCATSSAGNTEAFFGQGTRLTVV.

V usage is TRBV7-6 and J usage is TRBJ2-7; 7 bases agree with TRBD2. Per the germline V gene, CDR1 is SGHVS and CDR2 is FNYEAQ. V lost 5 bases to trimming and J lost 2 bases; unmatched junction nucleotides: 9. The CDR3 has 15 amino acids. CDR3 DNA: TGTGCCAGCAGCCCAGAGGGCGGGAGCGCCTACGAGCAGTACTTC. This sequence encodes CASSPEGGSAYEQYF.

J is TRBJ1-2 and V is TRBV6-5, with D tentatively TRBD1 (6 bases). V was pared by 5 bases and J by 1 base, with 11 bases between. The CDR3 extends over 14 amino acids. From germline, CDR1 is MNHEY and CDR2 SVGAGI. The CDR3 region is CASSPTGHNYGYTF. In DNA form, the CDR3 reads TGTGCCAGCAGTCCGACAGGACATAACTATGGCTACACCTTC.